The 8 T cell receptor beta chains below come from one sample, sequenced in a study of blood T cell repertoires in COVID-19. Sequencing was performed with immunoSEQ multiplex PCR; in TCRdb, only in-frame clones are kept and a portion is missing. This sample carries 200,000 to 300,000 clones, about 85% of them seen once, and the ten largest clones take 4%. The sequenced sample consisted of peripheral blood. The receptors here all came from a man aged 60-69 years who had recovered from COVID-19.

This clone has only a few counts. The genes are TRBV6-5 and TRBJ1-6; 10 bases are shared with TRBD1. This CDR3 has 16 residues. Germline CDR1 MNHEY, CDR2 SVGAGI. The J segment lost 8 bases and the V segment lost 2 bases, leaving 6 bases of the junction unmatched. CDR3 amino acids: CASSYPRQGADSPLHF. CDR3 nucleotide sequence: TGTGCCAGCAGTTACCCTCGACAGGGGGCCGATTCACCCCTCCACTTT.

J is TRBJ2-2 and V is TRBV19; 7 bases line up with TRBD1. Germline values: CDR1 LNHDA, CDR2 SQIVND (reference sequence). Trimming at V came to 3 bases and at J to 4 bases, leaving 2 bases not matched to a gene. This CDR3 region has 14 residues. CDR3 nucleotides: TGTGCCAGTAGTATTAAGGGGGCCACCGGGGAGCTGTTTTTT. Its protein is CASSIKGATGELFF.

This clone was seen once. V usage is TRBV6-2 or TRBV6-3 and J usage is TRBJ1-1; D not resolved. The CDR3 runs 15 residues. V was shortened by 2 bases and J by 9 bases, with 19 bases between the two germline ends. Germline V CDR1 and CDR2: MNHEY, SVGEGT. CDR3 in DNA: TGTGCCAGCAGTTACAACCTTGGAGGGAGCCCTAAAGCTTTCTTT. Protein sequence: CASSYNLGGSPKAFF.

This chain uses TRBV2 with TRBJ1-2; TRBD1 matches 10 bases. V lost 3 bases, J lost 7 bases, and 14 bases stayed unmatched. This CDR3 region has 17 residues. Germline-derived CDR1 and CDR2 are SNHLY and FYNNEI. The CDR3 loop is CASSDLVRVTGGFGYTF. The CDR3 DNA reads TGTGCCAGCAGTGATTTGGTGAGGGTGACAGGGGGCTTTGGCTACACCTTC.

V usage is TRBV6-6 and J usage is TRBJ2-7, with D maybe TRBD1 (6 bases). CDR1 is MNHNY and CDR2 is SVGAGI in the germline V gene (reference sequence). This CDR3 region has 13 residues. The V end lost 4 bases, the J end lost 2 bases, and 9 bases lay between the germline ends. CDR3 amino acids: CASSSGAPYEQYF. DNA of the CDR3: TGTGCCAGCAGTTCAGGGGCTCCCTACGAGCAGTACTTC.

The chain combines TRBV12-2 with TRBJ2-1; the table names TRBD2, a call not compared with the DNA. TRBV12-2 is noted as a pseudogene. CDR3 length: 17 amino acids. CDR3 sequence reads: CASRFFSAGLRGIEQFF. The DNA for the CDR3 is TGTGCAAGTCGCTTTTTTTCAGCGGGGCTTCGAGGGATTGAGCAGTTCTTC.

This chain connects TRBV11-2 to TRBJ2-1, with 8 positions matching TRBD1. Germline lookup yields CDR1 SGHAT and CDR2 FQNNGV. The CDR3 is 16 amino acids. V trimming: 0 bases; J trimming: 3 bases; junction bases outside the gene matches: 4. CDR3 nucleotide sequence: TGTGCCAGCAGCTTAGAACAGGGGGGAATCTACAATGAGCAGTTCTTC. This codes for CASSLEQGGIYNEQFF.

The chain employs TRBV10-3 and TRBJ2-5, with D tentatively TRBD2 (5 bases). This CDR3 has 15 residues. Deletions cut 10 bases from V and 4 bases from J, with 22 bases between. The germline V gene encodes CDR1 ENHRY and CDR2 SYGVKD. The CDR3 nucleotides read TGTGCCACTGGCCGGGGTGGGGAGTTAATAGAGACCCAGTACTTC. Its protein product is CATGRGGELIETQYF.